The rows below give T cell receptor beta chains drawn from one sample of a study of blood T cells in healthy people across ages. TCRdb itself ran the 5' RACE reads through MiXCR, one entry per CDR3 protein. The sample lists approximately 2,000,000 distinct CDR3 sequences, roughly two fifths occurring once. The specimen was blood. The receptors originated from a human donor in good health. CDR3s include the opening cysteine and the closing phenylalanine or tryptophan. D genes are given only for firm matches. The listing skips clone size in some rows; elsewhere it reads once, few, many or a size class.

TRBD1	TRBV7-3	TRBJ2-6	few	16	TGTGCCAGCAGCTTGGACAGGGTCAACGGGGCCAACGTCCTGACTTTC	CASSLDRVNGANVLTF
.	TRBV28	TRBJ2-7	.	14	TGTGCCAGCAGTAACAGGGCCTGGGGCTACGAGCAGTACTTC	CASSNRAWGYEQYF
.	TRBV20-1	TRBJ2-7	few	13	TGCAGTGCTAGAATTCTGGGATCCTACGAGCAGTACTTC	CSARILGSYEQYF
.	TRBV6-5	TRBJ2-6	.	16	TGTGCCAGCAGCCCTGAAAGCGCCTCTGGGGCCAACGTCCTGACTTTC	CASSPESASGANVLTF
.	TRBV2	TRBJ2-5	once	14	TGTGCCAGCAGGGAGGGGCGGTCCCTTGGGACCCAGTACTTC	CASREGRSLGTQYF
.	TRBV11-1	TRBJ2-4	.	17	TGTGCCAGCAGCTTACTGGACAGGGAGGGGGCCAAAAACATTCAGTACTTC	CASSLLDREGAKNIQYF
TRBD2	TRBV7-2	TRBJ2-7	.	15	TGTGCCAGCAGCTCTTGGACTAGCCGAACCTACGAGCAGTACTTC	CASSSWTSRTYEQYF
.	TRBV5-1	TRBJ1-2	.	12	TGCGCCAGCAGCCGGGGGGAGGATGGCTACACCTTC	CASSRGEDGYTF
.	TRBV29-1	TRBJ2-1	.	17	TGCAGCGTTATTCCGGGGCCCGGGACACGAATTTACAATGAGCAGTTCTTC	CSVIPGPGTRIYNEQFF
.	TRBV20-1	TRBJ2-3	few	15	TGCAGTGGTACACGAGCGGGGACAATCACAGATACGCAGTATTTT	CSGTRAGTITDTQYF
.	TRBV7-3	TRBJ2-1	many	14	TGTGCCAGCAGCTCCGGACAGTCCTACAATGAGCAGTTCTTC	CASSSGQSYNEQFF
.	TRBV29-1	TRBJ1-4	.	13	TGCAGCGCCCAGGAGACAGCTAATGAAAAACGGTTTTTT	CSAQETANEKRFF
.	TRBV29-1	TRBJ2-6	few	12	TGCAGTTCACTCTCTGGGGCCAACGTCCTGACTTTC	CSSLSGANVLTF
.	TRBV6-1	TRBJ2-7	.	15	TGTGCCAGCAACCCCCTCGGGTCGTCCACCTACGAGCAGTACTTC	CASNPLGSSTYEQYF
.	TRBV12-3/TRBV12-4	TRBJ2-3	.	15	TGTGCCAGCAGTCAAGCCCGGGGGCTCACAGATACGCAGTATTTT	CASSQARGLTDTQYF
TRBD1	TRBV6-5	TRBJ2-7	.	16	TGTGCCAACAGTTACTCGACAGGGGAAGTCTCCTACGAGCAGTACTTC	CANSYSTGEVSYEQYF
.	TRBV6-5	TRBJ2-1	.	13	TGTGCCAGCAGTTACTTCGGGCATGGTGGGCAGTTCTTC	CASSYFGHGGQFF
TRBD1	TRBV19	TRBJ2-7	.	15	TGTGCCAGTACCGACGGACAGGGAGAACGCTACGAGCAGTACTTC	CASTDGQGERYEQYF
.	TRBV7-2	TRBJ1-1	.	16	TGTGCCAGCAGCTTAGCCTCTCTGGGACACCGCACTGAAGCTTTCTTT	CASSLASLGHRTEAFF
.	TRBV3-1	TRBJ2-1	.	19	TGTGCCAGCAGCCAAGATTCGTCCGCTTGGCCAGATGGCTACAATGAGCAGTTCTTC	CASSQDSSAWPDGYNEQFF
.	TRBV3-1	TRBJ2-3	few	14	TGTGCCAGCAGCCCGGCCCGGACCACCAATACGCAGTATTTT	CASSPARTTNTQYF
.	TRBV27	TRBJ1-1	few	14	TGTGCCAGCAGTGCGACAGGAGAGAACACTGAAGCTTTCTTT	CASSATGENTEAFF
TRBD1	TRBV5-1	TRBJ2-1	many	14	TGCGCCAGCAGCCTGGGACAGGGAGTCGATGAGCAGTTCTTC	CASSLGQGVDEQFF
.	TRBV2	TRBJ1-5	.	13	TGTGCCAGCAGTCAAAGAGGGGTACAGCCCCAGCATTTT	CASSQRGVQPQHF
.	TRBV4-2	TRBJ1-2	.	16	TGTGCCAGCAGCCCCCTTCTAGGGCACAGGGCAAGCGGCTACACCTTC	CASSPLLGHRASGYTF
TRBD1	TRBV24-1	TRBJ1-4	.	15	TGTGCCACCAGTGATCACAGGGGGCTTGGTGAAAAACTGTTTTTT	CATSDHRGLGEKLFF
TRBD1	TRBV7-9	TRBJ1-2	few	15	TGTGCCAGCAGCGTATCAGGGGGCAGGAGCTATGGCTACACCTTC	CASSVSGGRSYGYTF
.	TRBV4-1	TRBJ2-3	.	15	TGCACCAGCAGCCAAGGAGGCAGGGGCACAGATACGCAGTATTTT	CTSSQGGRGTDTQYF
TRBD1	TRBV20-1	TRBJ1-1	.	15	TGCAGTGCTAGTCCACGGGACAGAGGTGGCACTGAAGCTTTCTTT	CSASPRDRGGTEAFF
.	TRBV5-1	TRBJ2-7	few	15	TGCGCCAGCAGCTCCCCAGACACGGCTTCCTACGAGCAGTACTTC	CASSSPDTASYEQYF
.	TRBV29-1	TRBJ2-7	.	13	TGCAGCGTTGCACGGATCCTCTCCTACGAGCAGTACTTC	CSVARILSYEQYF
.	TRBV25-1	TRBJ2-7	.	13	TGTGCCAGCAGTAGCAGGGTAAGCCACGAGCAGTACTTC	CASSSRVSHEQYF
TRBD2	TRBV7-2	TRBJ2-3	.	15	TGTGCCGGCAGCTTAGCGGGGGCTAGCACAGATACGCAGTATTTT	CAGSLAGASTDTQYF
.	TRBV7-2	TRBJ2-5	few	14	TGTGCCAGCAGCTTAGCGGGGGATATGGAGACCCAGTACTTC	CASSLAGDMETQYF
TRBD1	TRBV5-1	TRBJ1-2	many	14	TGTGCCAGCAGCTTAGAGGGGGCTGGGTATGGCTACACCTTC	CASSLEGAGYGYTF
TRBD1	TRBV20-1	TRBJ1-2	.	17	TGCAGTGCTAGAGATCTTCTGGACAGGGGGCAGGACTATGGCTACACCTTC	CSARDLLDRGQDYGYTF
.	TRBV7-8	TRBJ1-5	.	15	TGTGCCAGCAGCTTAGAGAGGGTTCCCAATCAGCCCCAGCATTTT	CASSLERVPNQPQHF
TRBD2	TRBV10-3	TRBJ2-5	.	15	TGTGCCATCAGTCGAGTAGCGGGGGGGCAAGAGACCCAGTACTTC	CAISRVAGGQETQYF
.	TRBV4-1	TRBJ2-5	few	13	TGCGCCAGCAGCCGGTTACATGGGGGGACCCAGTACTTC	CASSRLHGGTQYF
.	TRBV5-1	TRBJ2-7	few	14	TGCGCCAGCAGCACGGAGACTGACTCCTACGAGCAGTACTTC	CASSTETDSYEQYF
.	TRBV11-3	TRBJ2-1	.	18	TGTGCCAGCAGCTTAGGAAGGTGGGGGGTGAGCTCCTACAATGAGCAGTTCTTC	CASSLGRWGVSSYNEQFF
TRBD1	TRBV27	TRBJ2-7	few	15	TGTGCCAGCAGATTTGCCGGGACAGGTATCTACGAGCAGTACTTC	CASRFAGTGIYEQYF
TRBD1	TRBV4-1	TRBJ1-2	.	14	TGCGCCAGCAGCCAAGGAGACAGGGACTATGGCTACACCTTC	CASSQGDRDYGYTF
.	TRBV12-3/TRBV12-4	TRBJ1-2	once	13	TGTGCCAGCAGTTTAGAGGTAGTCTATGGCTACACCTTC	CASSLEVVYGYTF
TRBD1	TRBV28	TRBJ1-2	.	16	TGTGCCAGCAGTTTATGGGCCGGGACAGAAAGCTATGGCTACACCTTC	CASSLWAGTESYGYTF
TRBD1	TRBV27	TRBJ2-1	.	16	TGTGCCAGCAGTTACGCCGGGACAGGGGGGTTCAATGAGCAGTTCTTC	CASSYAGTGGFNEQFF
.	TRBV7-2	TRBJ2-5	.	14	TGTGCCAGCAGCTTAGCACAGGGTCTGACTTCCCAGTACTTC	CASSLAQGLTSQYF
TRBD1	TRBV20-1	TRBJ1-2	.	14	TGCAGTGCTAGTGTGACAGGGCGAAACTATGGCTACACCTTC	CSASVTGRNYGYTF
TRBD2	TRBV5-1	TRBJ2-5	.	14	TGCGCCAGCAGCTATGGGACTAGCGCAGAGACCCAGTACTTC	CASSYGTSAETQYF
.	TRBV5-5	TRBJ1-1	.	14	TGTGCCAGCAGCGCCTTTCCGGGACCCACTGAAGCTTTCTTT	CASSAFPGPTEAFF